Listed below are T cell receptor beta chains from one sample, sequenced in a study of shared clonotypes between healthy human individuals. The data were produced by immunoSEQ multiplex PCR, yet TCRdb's version contains in-frame clones alone and is incomplete. The sample has hundreds of thousands of clones; about 90% are singletons. Input material: naive CD8+ T cells sorted from blood. The receptors come from a man under 40 in good health. The CDR3 runs from the conserved cysteine through the conserved F or W. The order of the fields is J gene, V gene, clone size, D gene, CDR3 protein, CDR3 DNA. A D gene is named only where the DNA matches it firmly. Size is omitted from some rows. Given values are once, few, many or a class for expanded clones.

>TRBJ2-3|TRBV5-5|once|TRBD2
CAASQREWTDTQYF
TGTGCCGCCTCCCAGCGGGAGTGGACAGATACGCAGTATTTT
>TRBJ2-7|TRBV28|NA|TRBD2
CASSSRLAGSYEQYF
TGTGCCAGCAGTTCTCGACTAGCGGGATCCTACGAGCAGTACTTC
>TRBJ2-5|TRBV5-5|NA|TRBD2
CASSLVTSGQETQYF
TGTGCCAGCAGCTTGGTGACTAGCGGTCAAGAGACCCAGTACTTC
>TRBJ2-7|TRBV28|NA|NA
CASSLLSYEQYF
TGTGCCAGCAGTTTATTATCCTACGAGCAGTACTTC
>TRBJ2-2|TRBV5-4|NA|TRBD2
CASSLLETSGRNTGELFF
TGTGCCAGCAGCTTGTTAGAGACTAGCGGGAGAAACACCGGGGAGCTGTTTTTT
>TRBJ2-3|TRBV15|many|NA
CATSSGTDTDTQYF
TGTGCCACCAGCAGCGGGACCGACACAGATACGCAGTATTTT
>TRBJ2-7|TRBV30|NA|TRBD2
CAWSPGLAAYEQYF
TGTGCCTGGAGTCCCGGACTAGCTGCCTACGAGCAGTACTTC
>TRBJ2-1|TRBV10-2|once|NA
CASSESGEQFF
TGCGCCAGCAGTGAGAGCGGTGAGCAGTTCTTC
>TRBJ2-4|TRBV6-4|NA|NA
CASSWTEGLAKNIQYF
TGTGCCAGCAGTTGGACGGAAGGGTTAGCCAAAAACATTCAGTACTTC
>TRBJ1-2|TRBV28|few|TRBD1
CASSFSISGGAYGYTF
TGTGCCAGCAGTTTCAGTATTTCAGGGGGCGCTTATGGCTACACCTTC
>TRBJ1-1|TRBV19|NA|NA
CASSMTANTEAFF
TGTGCCAGTAGTATGACGGCTAACACTGAAGCTTTCTTT
>TRBJ1-5|TRBV6-6|once|NA
CASTLQGDQPQHF
TGTGCCAGCACCCTTCAAGGGGATCAGCCCCAGCATTTT
>TRBJ2-3|TRBV7-9|NA|TRBD2
CASSSQAGVTDTQYF
TGTGCCAGCAGCTCTCAAGCGGGAGTCACAGATACGCAGTATTTT
>TRBJ2-7|TRBV7-9|NA|TRBD2
CASSFGASGYEQYF
TGTGCCAGCAGCTTTGGGGCTAGCGGATACGAGCAGTACTTC
>TRBJ1-1|TRBV6-6|NA|NA
CASVAGGGLNTEAFF
TGTGCCAGCGTAGCCGGGGGTGGCCTGAACACTGAAGCTTTCTTT
>TRBJ2-7|TRBV7-8|NA|TRBD2
CATSGTSLFQQYF
TGTGCCACGTCCGGGACTAGTCTCTTCCAGCAGTACTTC